This TCR beta chain is drawn from a study of blood T cell repertoires in COVID-19. At the level of the study: COVID-19 samples from acute and convalescent phases originated in the United States, Italy and Spain. Sources were T cells, B-cell-depleted T cells, or PBMCs; the material itself was cDNA or gDNA.

In the authors' methods: Researchers report that nucleated cell counts were estimated from reference gene primer amplification. Method: immunoSEQ multiplex PCR; TCRdb's copy keeps in-frame clones and lacks some. V, J and clone size are those of that table, while D and trimming were read from the DNA. The data show more than 110,000 clones, with roughly three quarters seen just once and just over 6% held by the top ten. Researchers sorted participants into cohorts using their self-reported clinical history. CDR3 length: 17 amino acids. V was pared by 6 bases and J by 3 bases, with 12 bases of the junction left unmatched. The germline V gene has CDR1 LNHDA and CDR2 SQIVND (reference sequence).

This rearrangement joins TRBV19 to TRBJ2-3; 10 nucleotides match TRBD1. The sample consisted of PBMCs or T cells enriched from blood (not recorded which). This receptor was obtained from a woman in her 50s who had recovered from COVID-19. The CDR3 DNA reads TGTGCCAGTAGGGCAGAATTCGGACAGGGGGGAACAGATACGCAGTATTTT. Its translation: CASRAEFGQGGTDTQYF.